Below are 10 T cell receptor beta chains sequenced from a single sample in a study of a mutant IDH1 vaccine in newly diagnosed glioma. The method was immunoSEQ multiplex PCR; TCRdb's version includes in-frame clones alone and lacks a portion of them. The sample lists about 38,000 clones, 92% occurring once. Time point noted: baseline, week 1 (first vaccination visit). Treatment meaning: pre-vaccination baseline after standard-of-care therapy. This specimen consisted of PBMCs, obtained from a glioma patient treated with radiotherapy, temozolomide or both. All receptors come from a man aged 18 to 30 with glioma.

The chain couples TRBV28 to TRBJ1-5; D uncertain. The CDR3 spans 12 residues. Germline CDR1 is MDHEN and CDR2 is SYDVKM. V was cut by 8 bases and J by 2 bases, with 7 bases left in between. The CDR3 nucleotides read TGTGCCAGCCGAAAGGGCAATCAGCCCCAGCATTTT. It translates to CASRKGNQPQHF.

The genes are TRBV19 and TRBJ1-6; the D gene is possibly TRBD1 (5 bases). The CDR3 covers 15 residues. In germline, CDR1 is LNHDA, CDR2 SQIVND (reference sequence). Trimming removed 9 bases at V and 10 bases at J, with 22 bases between. The CDR3 sequence is CASTKGPPLRSPLHF. CDR3 nucleotides: TGTGCCAGCACTAAGGGACCCCCCCTACGATCACCCCTCCACTTT.

The chain has TRBV13 and TRBJ2-2; the D is unclear. V lost 0 bases and J lost 7, with 15 bases in between. The CDR3 loop spans 16 amino acids. Per germline, CDR1 PRHDT and CDR2 FYEKMQ (reference sequence). CDR3 bases: TGTGCCAGCAGCTTAGGAGTCGGTGTTCTTAGCGGGGAGCTGTTTTTT. Protein: CASSLGVGVLSGELFF.

This clone has just one count. This chain links TRBV19 with TRBJ1-5; TRBD1 is a possible D gene (5 bases). Trimming removed 3 bases from V and 0 bases from J, with 24 bases in between. Germline CDR1 reads LNHDA; CDR2 reads SQIVND (reference sequence). This CDR3 spans 20 amino acids. The CDR3 spells CASSMSGRERGYYSNQPQHF. CDR3 bases: TGTGCCAGTAGTATGTCGGGCAGAGAGCGGGGGTATTATAGCAATCAGCCCCAGCATTTT.

V gene TRBV7-6 combines with J gene TRBJ1-5; possible D gene TRBD1, 6 bases. The germline V and J ends were trimmed by 4 bases and 7 bases, with 14 bases remaining between them. This CDR3 has 14 residues. Per the germline V gene, CDR1 is SGHVS and CDR2 is FNYEAQ. CDR3 DNA: TGTGCCAGCAGCTCGATGGGGGCAAGCCAGCCCCAGCATTTT. Its protein is CASSSMGASQPQHF.

V is TRBV27 and J is TRBJ1-5; D perhaps matches TRBD1 (6 bases). Germline assignment: CDR1 MNHEY and CDR2 SMNVEV (reference sequence). Trimming removed 6 bases from V and 12 bases from J, with 15 bases in between. CDR3 length: 12 amino acids. The CDR3 sequence: CASSNEPGVQHF. The CDR3 coding sequence is TGTGCCAGCAGCAATGAACCAGGGGTCCAGCATTTT.

The chain joins TRBV19 to TRBJ1-1; D is unclear. This CDR3 contains 14 residues. Trimming pared 3 bases from V and 5 bases from J, leaving 13 bases between. Per germline, CDR1 LNHDA and CDR2 SQIVND (reference sequence). The CDR3 DNA is TGTGCCAGTAGTATTGGACTCCTGGGGACTGAAGCTTTCTTT. It translates to CASSIGLLGTEAFF.

The rearrangement links TRBV30 to TRBJ2-1; D is unresolved. Germline loops: CDR1 GTSNPN, CDR2 SVGIG (reference sequence). This CDR3 spans 13 amino acids. Trimming shortened V by 6 bases and J by 0 bases, and 9 bases separated the two germline ends. In DNA form, the CDR3 reads TGTGCCTGCTATAGGAGCTCCTACAATGAGCAGTTCTTC. This translates into CACYRSSYNEQFF.

CDR3 amino acids: CASSLGQGTYNEQFF. The CDR3, as DNA: TGCGCCAGCAGCCTCGGACAGGGAACCTACAATGAGCAGTTCTTC. This chain connects TRBV5-1 to TRBJ2-1; TRBD1 matches at 8 bases. J gave up 2 bases and V 4 bases, and 5 bases lay outside the gene matches. The CDR3 is 15 residues long. Germline V gene lookup returns CDR1 SGHRS and CDR2 YFSETQ.

This chain links TRBV5-1 with TRBJ1-1; 8 nucleotides align to TRBD1. The V gene end was trimmed by 6 bases and the J gene end by 6 bases; junction bases not matched to a gene: 10. CDR3 length equals 14 residues. In germline, CDR1 is SGHRS, CDR2 YFSETQ. The CDR3 region is CASTRDRLAAEAFF. The CDR3 DNA reads TGCGCCAGCACTAGGGACAGGCTGGCCGCTGAAGCTTTCTTT.